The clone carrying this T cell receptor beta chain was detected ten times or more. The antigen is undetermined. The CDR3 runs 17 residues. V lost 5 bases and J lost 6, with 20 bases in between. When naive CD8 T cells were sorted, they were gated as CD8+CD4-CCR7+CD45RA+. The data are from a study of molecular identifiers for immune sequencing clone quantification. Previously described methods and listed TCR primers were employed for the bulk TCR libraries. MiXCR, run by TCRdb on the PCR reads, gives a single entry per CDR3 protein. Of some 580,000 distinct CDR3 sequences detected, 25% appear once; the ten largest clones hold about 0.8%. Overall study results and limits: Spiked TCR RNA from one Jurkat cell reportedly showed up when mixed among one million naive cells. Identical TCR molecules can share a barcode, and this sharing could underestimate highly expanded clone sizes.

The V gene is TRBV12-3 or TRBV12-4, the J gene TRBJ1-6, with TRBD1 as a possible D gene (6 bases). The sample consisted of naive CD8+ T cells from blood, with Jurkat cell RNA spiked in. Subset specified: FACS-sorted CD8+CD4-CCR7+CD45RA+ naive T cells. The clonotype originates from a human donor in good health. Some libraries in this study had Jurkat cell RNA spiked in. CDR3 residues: CASSKGFRGSGNSPLHF. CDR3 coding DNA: TGTGCCAGCAGTAAAGGGTTCAGGGGAAGTGGTAATTCACCCCTCCACTTT.